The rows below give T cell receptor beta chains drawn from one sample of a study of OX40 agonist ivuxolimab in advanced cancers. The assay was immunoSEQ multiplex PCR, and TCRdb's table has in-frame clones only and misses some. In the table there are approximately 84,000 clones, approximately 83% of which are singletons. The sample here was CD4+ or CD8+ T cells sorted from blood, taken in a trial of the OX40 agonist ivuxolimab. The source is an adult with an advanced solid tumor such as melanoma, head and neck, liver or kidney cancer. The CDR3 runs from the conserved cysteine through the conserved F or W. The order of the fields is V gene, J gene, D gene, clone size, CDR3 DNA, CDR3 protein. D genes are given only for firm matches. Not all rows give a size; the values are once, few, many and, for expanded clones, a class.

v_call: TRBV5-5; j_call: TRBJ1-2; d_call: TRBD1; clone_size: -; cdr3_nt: TGTGCCAGCAGCTTTGGGACCGGGACAGGGAATGGCTACACCTTC; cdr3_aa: CASSFGTGTGNGYTF
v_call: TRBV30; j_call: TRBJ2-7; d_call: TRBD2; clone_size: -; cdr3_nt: TGTGCCTGGAGTGTAGGGGCTAGCGGGGGCCACGAGCAGTACTTC; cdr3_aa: CAWSVGASGGHEQYF
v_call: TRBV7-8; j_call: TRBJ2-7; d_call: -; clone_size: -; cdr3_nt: TGTGCCAGCAGCTACTCCGGACGTGGGGGGACCTCATCCTACGAGCAGTACTTC; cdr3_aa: CASSYSGRGGTSSYEQYF
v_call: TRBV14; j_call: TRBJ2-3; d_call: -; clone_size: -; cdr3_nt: TGTGCCAGCAGCCCTCGACGAGTGCGACTCTCCACAGATACGCAGTATTTT; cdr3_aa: CASSPRRVRLSTDTQYF
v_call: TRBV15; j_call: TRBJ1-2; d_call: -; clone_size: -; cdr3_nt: TGTGCCACCAGCAGATCCGGGAACTATGGCTACACCTTC; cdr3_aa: CATSRSGNYGYTF
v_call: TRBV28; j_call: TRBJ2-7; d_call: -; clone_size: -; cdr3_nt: TGTGCCAGCAGTTTGGTCAGGTCCTTTTACGAGCAGTACTTC; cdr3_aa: CASSLVRSFYEQYF
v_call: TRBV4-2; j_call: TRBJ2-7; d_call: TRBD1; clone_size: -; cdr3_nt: TGTGCCAGCAGCCACCGGGACAGGGGCCACGAGCAGTACTTC; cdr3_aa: CASSHRDRGHEQYF
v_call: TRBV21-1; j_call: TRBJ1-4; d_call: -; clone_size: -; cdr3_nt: TGTGCCAGCAGCATAACGGACTTCAGACCGACCTCTGAAAAACTGTTTTTT; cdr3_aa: CASSITDFRPTSEKLFF
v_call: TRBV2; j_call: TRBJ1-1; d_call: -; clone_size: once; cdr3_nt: TGTGCCAGCGGGGGTAAGGGTCTGAACACTGAAGCTTTCTTT; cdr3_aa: CASGGKGLNTEAFF
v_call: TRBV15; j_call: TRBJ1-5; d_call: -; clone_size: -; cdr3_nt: TGTGCCACCAGCAGAGATAAACAGTTTCGTCAGCCCCAGCATTTT; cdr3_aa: CATSRDKQFRQPQHF
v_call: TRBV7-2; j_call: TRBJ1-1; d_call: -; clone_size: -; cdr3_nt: TGTGCCAGCAGCTTAGGACATGGGGGTGGGAACACTGAAGCTTTCTTT; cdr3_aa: CASSLGHGGGNTEAFF
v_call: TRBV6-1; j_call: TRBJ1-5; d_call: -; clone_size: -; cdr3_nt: TGTGCCAGCAGCGAAGGGATCAGGGAACACCAGCCCCAGCATTTT; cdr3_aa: CASSEGIREHQPQHF
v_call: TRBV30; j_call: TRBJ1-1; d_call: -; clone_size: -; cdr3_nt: TGTGCCTGGCAGGCGAACACTGAAGCTTTCTTT; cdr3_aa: CAWQANTEAFF
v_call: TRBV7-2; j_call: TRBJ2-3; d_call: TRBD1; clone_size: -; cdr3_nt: TGTGCCAGCAGCACCACAGGGGGCGCGGATACGCAGTATTTT; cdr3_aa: CASSTTGGADTQYF
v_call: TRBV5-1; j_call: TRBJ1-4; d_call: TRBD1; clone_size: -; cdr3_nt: TGCGCCAGCAGGACAGGGCTAAGGGAAAAACTGTTTTTT; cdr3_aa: CASRTGLREKLFF
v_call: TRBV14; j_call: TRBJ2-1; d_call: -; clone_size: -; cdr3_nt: TGTGCCAGCAGCCCCAAGTTATCAAGGGCCCTTGGAGGCCCCTACAATGAGCAGTTCTTC; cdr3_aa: CASSPKLSRALGGPYNEQFF
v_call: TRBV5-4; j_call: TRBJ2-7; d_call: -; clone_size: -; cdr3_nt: TGTGCCAGCAGCCCCACACTAGTTTCCTACGAGCAGTACTTC; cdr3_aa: CASSPTLVSYEQYF
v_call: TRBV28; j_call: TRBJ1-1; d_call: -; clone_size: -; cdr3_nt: TGTGCCAGCAGTTTAAACCTCGGACGGGGGAACACTGAAGCTTTCTTT; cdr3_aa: CASSLNLGRGNTEAFF
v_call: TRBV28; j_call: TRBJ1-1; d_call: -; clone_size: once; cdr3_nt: TGTGCCAGCAGTACACAGGGACCGAACACTGAAGCTTTCTTT; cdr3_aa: CASSTQGPNTEAFF
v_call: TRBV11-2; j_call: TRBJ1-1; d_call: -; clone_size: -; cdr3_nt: TGTGCCAGCAGCTTTGGGGGGAACACTGAAGCTTTCTTT; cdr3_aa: CASSFGGNTEAFF
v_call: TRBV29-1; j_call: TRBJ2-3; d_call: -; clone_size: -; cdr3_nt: TGCAGCGTTGATCGGGGAGATACGCAGTATTTT; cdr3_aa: CSVDRGDTQYF
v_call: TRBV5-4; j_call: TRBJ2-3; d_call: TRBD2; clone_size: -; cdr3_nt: TGTGCCAGCAGCTTGGGGACTAGCGGGGGGGCGGCAGATACGCAGTATTTT; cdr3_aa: CASSLGTSGGAADTQYF
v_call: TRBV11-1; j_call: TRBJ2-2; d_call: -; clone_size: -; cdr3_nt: TGTGCCAGCAGCTTAGACTTGAACACCGGGGAGCTGTTTTTT; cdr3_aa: CASSLDLNTGELFF
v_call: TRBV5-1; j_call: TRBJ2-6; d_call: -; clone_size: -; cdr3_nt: TGCGCCAGCAGCCCCGACCGACAGACCGGGGCCAACGTCCTGACTTTC; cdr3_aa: CASSPDRQTGANVLTF
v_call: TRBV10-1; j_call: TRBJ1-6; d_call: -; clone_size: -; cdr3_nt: TGCGCCAGCAGTGGTAGGTCCCCACCAGATTCACCCCTCCACTTT; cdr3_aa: CASSGRSPPDSPLHF
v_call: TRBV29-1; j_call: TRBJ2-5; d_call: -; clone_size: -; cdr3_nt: TGCAGCGTTGTCCAGGGGGGCGGCTGGCAAGAGACCCAGTACTTC; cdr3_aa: CSVVQGGGWQETQYF
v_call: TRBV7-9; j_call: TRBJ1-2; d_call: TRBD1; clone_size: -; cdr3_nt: TGTGCCAGCAGCCCCGGACAGGGCTATGGCTACACCTTC; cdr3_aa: CASSPGQGYGYTF
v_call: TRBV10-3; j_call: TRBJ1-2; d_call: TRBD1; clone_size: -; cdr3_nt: TGTGCCATCAGTTCGAGGACAGGCTATGGCTACACCTTC; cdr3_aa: CAISSRTGYGYTF
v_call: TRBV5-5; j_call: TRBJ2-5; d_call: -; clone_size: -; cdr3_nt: TGTGCCAGCAGCCAAGAACAGGCGACCCAAGAGACCCAGTACTTC; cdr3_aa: CASSQEQATQETQYF
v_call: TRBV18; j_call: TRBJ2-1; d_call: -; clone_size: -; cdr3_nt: TGTGCCAGCTCCCTAGGCCTGGCAGGGAGCGATGAGCAGTTCTTC; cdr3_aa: CASSLGLAGSDEQFF
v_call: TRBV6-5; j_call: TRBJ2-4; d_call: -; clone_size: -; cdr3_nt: TGTGCCAGCTTTTCGGGGAACATTCAGTACTTC; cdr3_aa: CASFSGNIQYF
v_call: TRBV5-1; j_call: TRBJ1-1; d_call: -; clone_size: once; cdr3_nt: TGCGCCAGCAGCCCATTGGGCCGGGCCCCGAACACTGAAGCTTTCTTT; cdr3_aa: CASSPLGRAPNTEAFF
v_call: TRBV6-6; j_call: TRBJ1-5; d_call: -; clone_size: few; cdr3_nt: TGTGCCAGCAGTTACCCGACAAGCAATCAGCCCCAGCATTTT; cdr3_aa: CASSYPTSNQPQHF
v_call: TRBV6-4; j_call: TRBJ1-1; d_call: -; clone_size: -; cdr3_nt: TGTGCCAGCCAGCCCAGAGCAGGGCAGAAGAACACTGAAGCTTTCTTT; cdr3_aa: CASQPRAGQKNTEAFF
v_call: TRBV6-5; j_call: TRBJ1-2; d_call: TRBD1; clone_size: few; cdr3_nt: TGTGCCAGCAGTTACGGGGGACAGCCCTATGGCTACACCTTC; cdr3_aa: CASSYGGQPYGYTF
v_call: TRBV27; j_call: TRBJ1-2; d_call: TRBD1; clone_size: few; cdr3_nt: TGTGCCAGCAGTTCTTGGACAGGGCGGAGAGGAGGCTACACCTTC; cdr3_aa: CASSSWTGRRGGYTF
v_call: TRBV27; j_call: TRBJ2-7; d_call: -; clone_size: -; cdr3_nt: TGTGCCAGCAGCCCCACTTGGACAGTAGCCTACGAGCAGTACTTC; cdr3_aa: CASSPTWTVAYEQYF
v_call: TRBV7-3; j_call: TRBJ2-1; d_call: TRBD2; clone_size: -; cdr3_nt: TGTGCCAGCGGACTGGAAGGGACTAGCGGGTTCAATGAGCAGTTCTTC; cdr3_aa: CASGLEGTSGFNEQFF
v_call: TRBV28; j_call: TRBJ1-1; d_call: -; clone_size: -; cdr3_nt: TGTGCCAGCAGTTTAGATGGCAGGGGCACTGAAGCTTTCTTT; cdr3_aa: CASSLDGRGTEAFF
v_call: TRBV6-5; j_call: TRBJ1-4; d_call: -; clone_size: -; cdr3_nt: TGTGCCAGCAGTACCCCGGATGAAAAACTGTTTTTT; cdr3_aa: CASSTPDEKLFF
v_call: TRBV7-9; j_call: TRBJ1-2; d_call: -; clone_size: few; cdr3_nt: TGTGCCAGCAGCCTACAGGGAGGAGGGGACTATGGCTACACCTTC; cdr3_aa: CASSLQGGGDYGYTF
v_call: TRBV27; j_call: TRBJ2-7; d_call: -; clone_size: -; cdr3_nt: TGTGCCAGCAGTTTACAGGGGTACGAGCAGTACTTC; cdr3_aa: CASSLQGYEQYF
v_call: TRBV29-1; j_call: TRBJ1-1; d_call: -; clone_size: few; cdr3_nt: TGCAGCGTTGAAGGACACCCGAACACTGAAGCTTTCTTT; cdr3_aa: CSVEGHPNTEAFF
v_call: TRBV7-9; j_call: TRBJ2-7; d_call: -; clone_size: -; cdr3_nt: TGTGCCAGCAGCTCTATAGACAGGGAGCAGTACTTC; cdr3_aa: CASSSIDREQYF
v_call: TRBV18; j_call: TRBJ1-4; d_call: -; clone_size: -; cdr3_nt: TGTGCCAGCTCCCCAGGGGAAAAACTGTTTTTT; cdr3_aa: CASSPGEKLFF
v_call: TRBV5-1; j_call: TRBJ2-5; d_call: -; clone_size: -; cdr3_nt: TGCGCCAGCAGCTTGTTTACAGGGAGGCCCCAAGAGACCCAGTACTTC; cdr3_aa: CASSLFTGRPQETQYF
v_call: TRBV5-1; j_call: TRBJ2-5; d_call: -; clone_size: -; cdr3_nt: TGCGCCAGCAGCGGCCAGGGATCACAAGAGACCCAGTACTTC; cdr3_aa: CASSGQGSQETQYF
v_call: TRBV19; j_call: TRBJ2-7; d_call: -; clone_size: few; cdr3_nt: TGTGCCAGTGGGGAGACGGGGAGCTCCTACGAGCAGTACTTC; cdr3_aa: CASGETGSSYEQYF
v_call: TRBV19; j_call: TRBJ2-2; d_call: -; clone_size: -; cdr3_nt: TGTGCCAGCCAGCATTCGAATAATCCCGGGGAGCTGTTTTTT; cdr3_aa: CASQHSNNPGELFF
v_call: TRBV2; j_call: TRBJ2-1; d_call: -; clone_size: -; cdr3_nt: TGTGCCAGCAGTCGCGTTGGCAATGAGCAGTTCTTC; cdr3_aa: CASSRVGNEQFF
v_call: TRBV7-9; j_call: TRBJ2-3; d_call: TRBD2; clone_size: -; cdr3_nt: TGTGCCAGCAGCTTAGCGCGGACTAGCGGGGGGGTAAGTCCAGATACGCAGTATTTT; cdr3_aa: CASSLARTSGGVSPDTQYF
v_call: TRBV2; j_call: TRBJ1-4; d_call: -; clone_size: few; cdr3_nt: TGTGCCAGCAGTAGAGGGGCTGGTGAAAAACTGTTTTTT; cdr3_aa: CASSRGAGEKLFF
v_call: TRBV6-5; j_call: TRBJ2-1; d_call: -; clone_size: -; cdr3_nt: TGTGCCAGCAGTCTGGTCCCCTCCTACAATGAGCAGTTCTTC; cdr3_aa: CASSLVPSYNEQFF
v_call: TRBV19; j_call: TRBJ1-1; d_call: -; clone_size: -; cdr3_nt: TGTGCCAGTACCTACCGGACGGGAAACACTGAAGCTTTCTTT; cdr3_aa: CASTYRTGNTEAFF
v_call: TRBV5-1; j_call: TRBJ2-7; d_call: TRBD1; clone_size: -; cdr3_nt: TGCGCCAGCAGGGTAGGGACAGGGACCTACGAGCAGTACTTC; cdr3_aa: CASRVGTGTYEQYF
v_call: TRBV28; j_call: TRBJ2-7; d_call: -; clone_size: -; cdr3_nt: TGTGCCAGCAGTTCGACAGAGTGGAACTCCTACGAGCAGTACTTC; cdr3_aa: CASSSTEWNSYEQYF
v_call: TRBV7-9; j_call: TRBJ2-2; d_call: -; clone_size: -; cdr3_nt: TGTGCCAGCAGCTTAGGGAAGGGGCTGAAGACCGGGGAGCTGTTTTTT; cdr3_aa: CASSLGKGLKTGELFF
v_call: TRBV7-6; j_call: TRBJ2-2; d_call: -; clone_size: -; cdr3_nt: TGTGCCAGCAGCTTAGGTTCGGGCGCGAACACCGGGGAGCTGTTTTTT; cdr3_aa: CASSLGSGANTGELFF
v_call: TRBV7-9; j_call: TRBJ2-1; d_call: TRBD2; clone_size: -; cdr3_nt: TGTGCCAGCAGCTGGGGGACTAGCTCCCGTGGTTTCTTC; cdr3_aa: CASSWGTSSRGFF